These 22 T cell receptor beta chains came from one sample sequenced in a study of T-cell memory formation after mild COVID-19. TCRdb fed the 5' RACE reads into MiXCR, producing one record per CDR3 protein. The sample carries some 350,000 distinct CDR3 sequences, 13% recorded once. Source material: PBMCs or a T cell subset sorted from them (not recorded which). The receptor source for this set is a man younger than 35 who had mild COVID-19 (a few samples of this study predate the infection). Cell type and time point are not known.

This clonotype was observed a handful of times. The chain joins TRBV6-5 to TRBJ1-4; perhaps TRBD1 as D (5 bases). The CDR3 runs 14 residues. The V end lost 2 bases, the J end lost 8 bases, and 12 bases lay between the germline ends. Germline lookup yields CDR1 MNHEY and CDR2 SVGAGI. CDR3 protein: CASSYRGAEEKLFF. DNA of the CDR3: TGTGCCAGCAGTTACAGAGGGGCGGAAGAAAAACTGTTTTTT.

This chain uses TRBV5-1 with TRBJ2-3; a possible D gene is TRBD1 (7 bases). The ends were cut back, 4 bases at V and 4 bases at J, with 13 bases in the middle. There are 14 residues in the CDR3. Germline CDR1 SGHRS, CDR2 YFSETQ. Here the CDR3 reads CASSRGTAADTQYF. CDR3 in DNA: TGCGCCAGCAGCCGGGGGACAGCCGCAGATACGCAGTATTTT.

The chain has TRBV12-3 or TRBV12-4 and TRBJ2-1, with D hard to call. Trimming left V 5 bases short and J 5 bases short, with 13 bases between. There are 14 residues in the CDR3. CDR3 protein: CASSAYRTDNEQFF. CDR3 DNA sequence: TGTGCCAGCAGTGCCTACCGCACCGACAATGAGCAGTTCTTC.

This chain connects TRBV9 to TRBJ2-2, with unresolved D. The germline gives CDR1 SGDLS, CDR2 YYNGEE. V was trimmed by 4 bases and J by 2 bases, leaving 9 bases between them. The CDR3 has 14 residues. The CDR3 spells CASSPSINTGELFF. The CDR3 bases are TGTGCCAGCAGCCCAAGCATTAACACCGGGGAGCTGTTTTTT. The full variable domain, completed using reference TRBV9 and TRBJ2-2, is DSGVTQTPKHLITATGQRVTLRCSPRSGDLSVYWYQQSLDQGLQFLIQYYNGEERAKGNILERFSAQQFPDLHSELNLSSLELGDSALYFCASSPSINTGELFFGEGSRLTVL.

This clonotype was observed a handful of times. CDR3 protein: CASSPVKETQYF. The CDR3 DNA follows: TGTGCCAGCAGCCCCGTGAAGGAGACCCAGTACTTC. V usage is TRBV12-3 or TRBV12-4 and J usage is TRBJ2-5; the D is unclear. The length of the CDR3 is 12 residues. Trimming stripped 6 bases from V and 5 bases from J, with 10 bases between.

There are a few counts of this clonotype. The V call is TRBV20-1, the J call TRBJ2-6; possible D gene TRBD1, 5 bases. In germline, CDR1 is DFQATT, CDR2 SNEGSKA (reference sequence). Trimming cost V 4 bases and J 0 bases, with 7 bases left between them. The CDR3 extends over 14 amino acids. The CDR3 region has the DNA TGCAGTGCTAAAGACAGCTCTGGGGCCAACGTCCTGACTTTC. The encoded protein is CSAKDSSGANVLTF.

The chain employs TRBV7-8 and TRBJ1-5, with D perhaps TRBD1 (5 bases). Germline loops: CDR1 SGHVS, CDR2 FQNEAQ. The V end lost 9 bases, the J end lost 0 bases, and 21 bases lay between the germline ends. The CDR3 runs 17 residues. CDR3 amino acids: CARPLDSLPHSNQPQHF. The CDR3 DNA is TGTGCCAGACCGTTAGACAGCCTACCCCATAGCAATCAGCCCCAGCATTTT.

In its sample, this clonotype was seen many times. The chain recombines TRBV5-1 with TRBJ1-2; weak D call: TRBD1 (6 bases). The CDR3 length is 14 residues. V lost 4 bases and J lost 4, with 14 bases in between. Germline-derived CDR1 and CDR2 are SGHRS and YFSETQ. The CDR3 protein is CASSLGTGFYGYTF. As DNA, the CDR3 is TGCGCCAGCAGCCTGGGTACAGGGTTCTATGGCTACACCTTC.

The chain combines TRBV9 with TRBJ2-1; tentatively, D is TRBD1 (8 bases). V dropped 3 bases and J dropped 8 bases, with 15 bases sitting between them. The germline CDR1 and CDR2 sequences are SGDLS and YYNGEE. The CDR3 has 14 amino acids. CDR3: CASSGRQGRDEQFF. The CDR3, as DNA: TGTGCCAGCAGCGGACGACAGGGGAGGGATGAGCAGTTCTTC.

In its sample, this clonotype was seen once. The CDR3 loop reads CASSPVILAAGNEQFF. In DNA form, the CDR3 reads TGCGCCAGCTCACCGGTGATCCTAGCGGCGGGCAATGAGCAGTTCTTC. The gene calls are TRBV5-1 and TRBJ2-1; 7 bases fit TRBD2. The ends lost 7 bases at V and 6 bases at J; junction bases unmatched: 16. The CDR3 extends over 16 amino acids. Germline loops: CDR1 SGHRS, CDR2 YFSETQ. Drawing the rest from reference TRBV5-1 and TRBJ2-1, the complete variable domain is KAGVTQTPRYLIKTRGQQVTLSCSPISGHRSVSWYQQTPGQGLQFLFEYFSETQRNKGNFPGRFSGRQFSNSRSEMNVSTLELGDSALYLCASSPVILAAGNEQFFGPGTRLTVL.

This clonotype appeared a few times. The chain uses TRBV4-1 and TRBJ2-5, with 13 positions matching TRBD2. Germline trimming cut 3 bases from V and 5 bases from J; bases unmatched to any gene: 0. CDR3 size: 14 residues. Per germline, CDR1 MGHRA and CDR2 YSYEKL. The DNA of the CDR3 is TGCGCCAGCAGCCAGACTAGCGGGGGGGAGACCCAGTACTTC. It yields the protein CASSQTSGGETQYF.

The sample holds many counts of this clonotype. The chain is built from TRBV7-3 and TRBJ2-2; D call uncertain. This CDR3 comprises 14 residues. The V end lost 2 bases, the J end lost 6 bases, and 10 bases lay between the germline ends. Germline V gene data show CDR1 as SGHTA and CDR2 as FQGTGA. The CDR3 loop is CASSLVPAAGELFF. DNA of the CDR3: TGTGCCAGCAGCTTAGTCCCAGCAGCCGGGGAGCTGTTTTTT.

This clonotype has a handful of counts. This chain connects TRBV20-1 to TRBJ2-7; TRBD2 matches 9 bases. Germline values: CDR1 DFQATT, CDR2 SNEGSKA (reference sequence). The CDR3 spans 15 residues. The J segment lost 3 bases and the V segment lost 6 bases, leaving 12 bases of the junction unmatched. For the CDR3, the DNA is TGCAGTGCGCGAGCAACTAGCGGGCCAGTCTACGAGCAGTACTTC. Translation: CSARATSGPVYEQYF.

The chain carries TRBV20-1 and TRBJ1-5; D perhaps matches TRBD1 (6 bases). Trimming stripped 1 base from V and 6 bases from J, with 16 bases between. The CDR3 extends over 15 amino acids. The germline CDR1 and CDR2 sequences are DFQATT and SNEGSKA (reference sequence). The CDR3: CSARVVQGSTQPQHF. The DNA for the CDR3 is TGCAGTGCTAGAGTGGTGCAGGGGTCTACTCAGCCCCAGCATTTT.

Of note for this clonotype: Relative to the germline gene, one junction end is altered; a read error may explain this. The J gene is TRBJ2-1, the V gene TRBV5-1; unclear D gene. This CDR3 is built from 16 residues. Germline CDR1 reads SGHRS; CDR2 reads YFSETQ. CDR3 residues: CASSLATSGLFNELFF. The DNA for the CDR3 is TGCGCCAGCAGCTTGGCCACTTCCGGGTTGTTCAATGAGCTGTTCTTC.

This clonotype was detected only a few times. The chain recombines TRBV7-2 with TRBJ1-6; TRBD1 is a possible D gene (5 bases). Trimming left V 3 bases short and J 10 bases short, with 13 bases between. Germline V CDR1 and CDR2: SGHTA, FQGNSA. The CDR3 totals 14 residues. CDR3 sequence (DNA): TGTGCCAGCAGCTTGGAGGGGCAGGGATCACCCCTCCACTTT. It encodes CASSLEGQGSPLHF.

The CDR3 bases are TGCGCCAGCAGACAAAGGACAGATAGAGATTCACCCCTCCACTTT. Residues: CASRQRTDRDSPLHF. V gene TRBV5-1 combines with J gene TRBJ1-6; TRBD1 might be the D (6 bases). In germline, CDR1 is SGHRS, CDR2 YFSETQ. The V end lost 5 bases, the J end lost 8 bases, and 17 bases lay between the germline ends. The CDR3 is 15 amino acids. Full variable domain (rest looked up from reference TRBV5-1 and TRBJ1-6): KAGVTQTPRYLIKTRGQQVTLSCSPISGHRSVSWYQQTPGQGLQFLFEYFSETQRNKGNFPGRFSGRQFSNSRSEMNVSTLELGDSALYLCASRQRTDRDSPLHFGNGTRLTVT.

This chain links TRBV7-2 with TRBJ1-4, with unresolved D. The CDR3 spans 14 residues. Germline CDR1 and CDR2: SGHTA and FQGNSA. Trimming cost V 3 bases and J 2 bases, with 7 bases left between them. The CDR3, as DNA: TGTGCCAGCAGCTTTCAGTGGACTAATGAAAAACTGTTTTTT. As protein: CASSFQWTNEKLFF. The full variable domain, rest sourced from reference TRBV7-2 and TRBJ1-4, is GAGVSQSPSNKVTEKGKDVELRCDPISGHTALYWYRQSLGQGLEFLIYFQGNSAPDKSGLPSDRFSAERTGGSVSTLTIQRTQQEDSAVYLCASSFQWTNEKLFFGSGTQLSVL.

V gene TRBV28 combines with J gene TRBJ2-7; D remains ambiguous. Germline CDR1 reads MDHEN; CDR2 reads SYDVKM. The CDR3 sequence is 15 residues long. Trimming shortened V by 6 bases and J by 0 bases, and 15 bases separated the two germline ends. CDR3 in amino acids: CASSPGQPSSYEQYV. The CDR3, as DNA: TGTGCCAGCAGCCCCGGGCAGCCGAGCTCCTACGAGCAGTACGTC.

The chain recombines TRBV18 with TRBJ2-3; 12 nucleotides agree with TRBD2. The V segment lost 3 bases and the J segment 5 bases; nucleotides outside the gene matches: 6. CDR1 and CDR2 from the germline V gene are KGHSH and LQKENI. The CDR3 extends over 16 amino acids. Written as DNA, the CDR3 is TGTGCCAGCTCACCCCTAGCGGGGGGGCCCCTAGATACGCAGTATTTT. Translating it yields CASSPLAGGPLDTQYF.

This clonotype was recorded a few times. CDR3 region: CSARDQLRGAGELFF. Here the CDR3 DNA reads TGCAGTGCTAGAGATCAACTCCGGGGAGCCGGGGAGCTGTTTTTT. This chain uses TRBV20-1 with TRBJ2-2; D possibly corresponds to TRBD2 (5 bases). This CDR3 is built from 15 residues. Trimming left V 0 bases short and J 6 bases short, with 14 bases between. The germline CDR1 and CDR2 sequences are DFQATT and SNEGSKA (reference sequence).

This chain links TRBV20-1 with TRBJ1-5; no definite D call. V gave up 5 bases and J gave up 0 bases, with 11 bases separating them. The CDR3 totals 14 residues. From germline, CDR1 is DFQATT and CDR2 SNEGSKA (reference sequence). As DNA, the CDR3 is TGCAGTGCTTTTGACTCCTATAGCAATCAGCCCCAGCATTTT. It translates to CSAFDSYSNQPQHF.